Following are 18 T cell receptor beta chains from one sample sequenced in a study of shared T cell receptors in the human thymus. Assay used: immunoSEQ multiplex PCR; TCRdb lists only in-frame clones, some missing. The repertoire consists of about 660,000 clones, with roughly 90% occurring once and the leading ten covering 0.01%. These data were also filed under a second study, of human thymus T cells.

The sample comprised thymocytes. Receptors originate from a boy in the first two years of life with a congenital heart defect.

The chain combines TRBV18 with TRBJ2-7; no firm D call. CDR1 is KGHSH and CDR2 is LQKENI in the germline V gene. V lost 5 bases and J 3 bases, leaving 23 bases between the germline ends. CDR3 length: 17 amino acids. The CDR3 region is CASSGGRSQAFHYEQYF. The CDR3 DNA reads as TGTGCCAGCTCAGGTGGCAGGTCCCAGGCCTTCCACTACGAGCAGTACTTC.

V and J are TRBV19 and TRBJ2-6; 9 nucleotides match TRBD1. CDR3 length: 14 amino acids. The germline gives CDR1 LNHDA, CDR2 SQIVND (reference sequence). Trimming at V came to 5 bases and at J to 15 bases, leaving 11 bases not matched to a gene. The CDR3 DNA reads as TGTGCCAGTAGTCCCCGGACAGGGGCGCTAGCCCTGACTTTC. Its protein product is CASSPRTGALALTF.

V and J are TRBV28 and TRBJ1-2; 10 bases line up with TRBD1. This CDR3 comprises 14 residues. Germline-derived CDR1 and CDR2 are MDHEN and SYDVKM. J lost 6 bases, V lost 4 bases, and 5 bases had no gene match. Written as DNA, the CDR3 is TGTGCCAGCAGTTCCCGGACAGGGGGGAATGGCTACACCTTC. Protein product: CASSSRTGGNGYTF.

J is TRBJ1-1 and V is TRBV6-5, with TRBD1 matching 9 bases. This CDR3 comprises 15 residues. The J segment lost 4 bases and the V segment lost 6 bases, leaving 9 bases of the junction unmatched. Germline V CDR1 and CDR2: MNHEY, SVGAGI. CDR3 residues: CASSHHRGRATEAFF. The CDR3 bases are TGTGCCAGCAGCCACCACAGGGGGCGCGCCACTGAAGCTTTCTTT.

The chain joins TRBV29-1 to TRBJ2-1, with 14 bases identical to TRBD2. Germline values: CDR1 SQVTM, CDR2 ANQGSEA. CDR3 length: 19 residues. Losses at the gene ends were 3 bases for V and 2 bases for J; bases not matched to a gene: 12. The CDR3, as DNA: TGCAGCGTTGAGGAGGAAGGGACTAGCGGGAGTGGCACCTACAATGAGCAGTTCTTC. It yields the protein CSVEEEGTSGSGTYNEQFF.

In this sample, this clone turned up once. This rearrangement joins TRBV25-1 to TRBJ2-1; TRBD2 matches 11 bases. J was trimmed by 4 bases and V by 4 bases; bases with no gene match: 9. The germline CDR1 and CDR2 sequences are MGHDK and SYGVNS. This CDR3 is built from 17 residues. CDR3 amino acids: CASSVPTSGSRYNEQFF. The CDR3, as DNA: TGTGCCAGCAGTGTTCCCACTAGCGGGAGTCGGTACAATGAGCAGTTCTTC.

The chain couples TRBV7-9 to TRBJ2-5; 10 nucleotides match TRBD1. Germline-derived CDR1 and CDR2 are SEHNR and FQNEAQ (reference sequence). This CDR3 region has 16 residues. Trimming at V came to 4 bases and at J to 4 bases, leaving 9 bases not matched to a gene. The CDR3 region is CASSSPGTGEGETQYF. The CDR3 coding sequence is TGTGCCAGCAGCTCGCCAGGGACAGGGGAGGGAGAGACCCAGTACTTC.

The chain uses TRBV7-9 and TRBJ2-4; no clear D. Germline V gene data show CDR1 as SEHNR and CDR2 as FQNEAQ (reference sequence). The CDR3 is 11 amino acids. V gave up 4 bases and J gave up 4 bases, with 2 bases separating them. CDR3 DNA sequence: TGTGCCAGCAGCTCGAAAAACATTCAGTACTTC. Amino acid sequence: CASSSKNIQYF.

This chain connects TRBV2 to TRBJ1-1; D may be TRBD1 (6 bases). V lost 3 bases and J lost 4, with 12 bases in between. This CDR3 spans 14 amino acids. Germline V gene lookup returns CDR1 SNHLY and CDR2 FYNNEI. The chain's CDR3 is CASSDRGRSTEAFF. Written as DNA, the CDR3 is TGTGCCAGCAGTGACAGGGGTCGAAGCACTGAAGCTTTCTTT.

This chain joins TRBV4-3 and TRBJ2-7; 11 nucleotides agree with TRBD1. Trimming took 0 bases from V and 0 from J; bases not matched to a gene: 7. Germline CDR1 is LGHNA and CDR2 is YSLEER. This CDR3 is built from 18 residues. CDR3 DNA sequence: TGCGCCAGCAGCCAAGAAAGGACAGGGGGCGTGAACTCCTACGAGCAGTACTTC. Encoded protein: CASSQERTGGVNSYEQYF.

This rearrangement joins TRBV27 to TRBJ2-5; D perhaps matches TRBD2 (5 bases). The CDR3 totals 13 residues. Per germline, CDR1 MNHEY and CDR2 SMNVEV (reference sequence). V shed 6 bases and J shed 2 bases, with 10 bases lying between them. The CDR3 loop is CASRASSQETQYF. CDR3 nucleotide sequence: TGTGCCAGCAGAGCTAGCAGTCAAGAGACCCAGTACTTC.

V and J are TRBV2 and TRBJ2-7; 10 bases line up with TRBD2. This CDR3 comprises 16 residues. CDR1 is SNHLY, CDR2 FYNNEI, per germline. Trimming removed 3 bases from V and 6 bases from J; junction bases left unmatched: 11. The CDR3 protein is CASSDPSGRYLSEQYF. DNA for the CDR3: TGTGCCAGCAGTGACCCTAGCGGGAGATACCTCTCCGAGCAGTACTTC. Full variable domain (missing parts from reference TRBV2 and TRBJ2-7): EPEVTQTPSHQVTQMGQEVILRCVPISNHLYFYWYRQILGQKVEFLVSFYNNEISEKSEIFDDQFSVERPDGSNFTLKIRSTKLEDSAMYFCASSDPSGRYLSEQYFGPGTRLTVT.

V is TRBV5-4 and J is TRBJ2-3; 7 positions match TRBD2. The germline V gene has CDR1 SGHNT and CDR2 YYREEE (reference sequence). J gave up 3 bases and V 1 base, and 5 bases lay outside the gene matches. This CDR3 is 15 amino acids long. The CDR3 coding sequence is TGTGCCAGCAGCTTGACAGCGGGAAGGACAGATACGCAGTATTTT. This gives the protein CASSLTAGRTDTQYF.

The chain links TRBV10-3 to TRBJ2-7, with TRBD2 matching 15 bases. The germline CDR1 and CDR2 sequences are ENHRY and SYGVKD. There are 19 residues in the CDR3. Germline trimming cut 6 bases from V and 0 bases from J; bases unmatched to any gene: 12. CDR3 DNA: TGTGCCATCAGCGGGACTAGCGGGAGGCCTAATGCGAGCTCCTACGAGCAGTACTTC. Translated: CAISGTSGRPNASSYEQYF.

The V and J genes are TRBV28 and TRBJ1-4; a weak D match, TRBD1 (6 bases). Deletions cut 4 bases from V and 8 bases from J, with 20 bases between. The CDR3 is 16 residues long. CDR1 and CDR2 from the germline V gene are MDHEN and SYDVKM. CDR3 sequence (DNA): TGTGCCAGCAGTTCAACCCGGACAGACGTTGGAGAAAAACTGTTTTTT. Translation: CASSSTRTDVGEKLFF.

The CDR3 protein is CASSPSGHPRNTEAFF. The CDR3 coding sequence is TGTGCCAGCAGCCCGTCCGGACACCCAAGGAACACTGAAGCTTTCTTT. The chain links TRBV11-1 to TRBJ1-1; the D gene is possibly TRBD1 (5 bases). This CDR3 contains 16 residues. The V and J ends lost 5 bases and 1 base respectively, with 17 bases between them. From germline, CDR1 is SGHAT and CDR2 FQDESV (reference sequence).

V is TRBV7-2 and J is TRBJ2-7, with a possible D match to TRBD2 (6 bases). The germline V gene encodes CDR1 SGHTA and CDR2 FQGNSA. CDR3 length: 15 amino acids. V was shortened by 2 bases and J by 2 bases, with 13 bases between the two germline ends. In DNA form, the CDR3 reads TGTGCCAGCAGCTTAAGGAGGGGCCCCACCTACGAGCAGTACTTC. It translates to CASSLRRGPTYEQYF.

The chain's CDR3 is CASRPLLQGKRTGELFF. CDR3 nucleotide sequence: TGTGCCAGCAGACCCTTATTACAGGGAAAGAGAACCGGGGAGCTGTTTTTT. V gene TRBV7-9 combines with J gene TRBJ2-2, with D maybe TRBD1 (6 bases). The CDR3 is 17 amino acids. Germline V gives CDR1 SEHNR, CDR2 FQNEAQ (reference sequence). Trimming took off 6 bases at V and 5 bases at J, with 22 bases between the two ends.